This entry lists 14 T cell receptor beta chains sequenced from one sample in a study of T-cell reconstitution after alpha-beta-depleted transplantation in children. Unique molecular identifiers were incorporated into the prepared TCRbeta library. TCRdb re-called the PCR reads through MiXCR, storing one row per CDR3 protein. The sample gives 150,000 to 200,000 distinct CDR3 sequences, 5.5% to 7% of which show up once; under 6% is in the top ten. Sequenced material: PBMCs, taken before TCRalphabeta/CD19-depleted stem cell transplant. Every receptor here comes from a girl under three years old with combined immunodeficiency, due to receive a stem cell transplant.

This clonotype appeared a few times. This rearrangement joins TRBV7-2 to TRBJ2-1; D call uncertain. Looked up from germline, CDR1 is SGHTA and CDR2 is FQGNSA. CDR3 length equals 11 residues. Trimming removed 5 bases at V and 8 bases at J, with 7 bases between. In DNA form, the CDR3 reads TGTGCCAGCAGCCGCGCTGATGAGCAGTTCTTC. Translating gives CASSRADEQFF.

In its sample, this clonotype was seen many times. The chain links TRBV25-1 to TRBJ1-4; D call uncertain. The CDR3 contains 11 residues. The germline V and J ends were trimmed by 8 bases and 11 bases, with 12 bases remaining between them. The germline V gene encodes CDR1 MGHDK and CDR2 SYGVNS. The CDR3 nucleotides read TGTGCCAGCTCCCATGGGTGGAAACTGTTTTTT. It is translated as CASSHGWKLFF.

The rearrangement links TRBV5-1 to TRBJ2-5, with a tentative D call TRBD2 (7 bases). Trimming took off 6 bases at V and 5 bases at J, with 14 bases between the two ends. Germline-derived CDR1 and CDR2 are SGHRS and YFSETQ. The CDR3 consists of 13 residues. As DNA, the CDR3 is TGCGCCAGCAAGTTCGGGGGGCACGAGACCCAGTACTTC. The encoded protein is CASKFGGHETQYF.

This clonotype was seen ten or more times. This sequence joins TRBV6-1 and TRBJ2-3; 9 positions agree with TRBD2. Germline trimming cut 7 bases from V and 3 bases from J; bases unmatched to any gene: 8. The CDR3 totals 15 residues. Germline CDR1 and CDR2: MNHNS and SASEGT. The CDR3 here is CASKRSGGFTDTQYF. In DNA, the CDR3 is TGTGCCAGCAAGAGAAGCGGGGGGTTTACAGATACGCAGTATTTT.

The chain combines TRBV5-1 with TRBJ2-7, with 8 bases matching TRBD1. This CDR3 contains 14 residues. V trimming: 0 bases; J trimming: 5 bases; junction bases outside the gene matches: 4. In germline, CDR1 is SGHRS, CDR2 YFSETQ. The DNA for the CDR3 is TGCGCCAGCAGCTTGGGCCAGGGGGCGGACGAGCAGTACTTC. Amino acids: CASSLGQGADEQYF. The entire variable domain, with the rest obtained from reference TRBV5-1 and TRBJ2-7, is as follows: KAGVTQTPRYLIKTRGQQVTLSCSPISGHRSVSWYQQTPGQGLQFLFEYFSETQRNKGNFPGRFSGRQFSNSRSEMNVSTLELGDSALYLCASSLGQGADEQYFGPGTRLTVT.

This clonotype was seen at least ten times. The rearrangement links TRBV12-3 or TRBV12-4 to TRBJ1-1, with no clear D. This CDR3 has 12 residues. V was pared by 3 bases and J by 3 bases, with 5 bases between. The CDR3 region is CASSFGHTEAFF. The CDR3 coding sequence is TGTGCCAGCAGTTTCGGCCACACTGAAGCTTTCTTT.

This clonotype was observed many times. The chain uses TRBV7-2 and TRBJ1-3; D possibly corresponds to TRBD1 (5 bases). The CDR3 loop spans 15 amino acids. V was clipped by 3 bases and J by 0 bases, with 9 bases between them. The germline V gene encodes CDR1 SGHTA and CDR2 FQGNSA. CDR3 amino acids: CASSLSGTSGNTIYF. The CDR3, as DNA: TGTGCCAGCAGCTTGTCAGGGACCTCTGGAAACACCATATATTTT.

The table lists this clonotype with many counts. V usage is TRBV24-1 and J usage is TRBJ2-1; 7 bases line up with TRBD2. Germline lookup yields CDR1 KGHDR and CDR2 SFDVKD. The CDR3 runs to 17 residues. Germline trimming cut 5 bases from V and 4 bases from J; bases unmatched to any gene: 13. CDR3 nucleotide sequence: TGTGCCACCAGTGGCACCGCGGGACGGGAGGTGTACAATGAGCAGTTCTTC. It codes for CATSGTAGREVYNEQFF.

The table lists this clonotype with many counts. The J gene is TRBJ2-7, the V gene TRBV4-1, with unresolved D. V lost 0 bases to trimming and J lost 3 bases, with 6 bases between them. This CDR3 comprises 13 residues. Germline assignment: CDR1 MGHRA and CDR2 YSYEKL. CDR3 DNA sequence: TGCGCCAGCAGCCAAGACCGACACTACGAGCAGTACTTC. It translates to CASSQDRHYEQYF.

This clonotype was seen many times. The chain links TRBV20-1 to TRBJ2-7; 16 positions match TRBD2. The J segment lost 1 base and the V segment lost 5 bases, leaving 8 bases of the junction unmatched. From germline, CDR1 is DFQATT and CDR2 SNEGSKA (reference sequence). CDR3 length: 17 residues. DNA for the CDR3: TGCAGTGCTCTGGGGACTAGCGGGAGGGCCGTATCCTACGAGCAGTACTTC. Residues: CSALGTSGRAVSYEQYF.

The V call is TRBV18, the J call TRBJ2-2, with a tentative D call TRBD1 (6 bases). Trimming removed 1 base from V and 4 bases from J, with 13 bases in between. This CDR3 contains 16 residues. CDR1 KGHSH and CDR2 LQKENI come from the germline V gene. The CDR3 loop is CASSPLGRGFTGELFF. CDR3 nucleotides: TGTGCCAGCTCACCACTTGGCAGGGGCTTCACCGGGGAGCTGTTTTTT.

In its sample, this clonotype was seen many times. This sequence joins TRBV20-1 and TRBJ2-1; TRBD2 matches 8 bases. J was trimmed by 9 bases and V by 0 bases; bases with no gene match: 10. The CDR3 has 15 amino acids. Germline loops: CDR1 DFQATT, CDR2 SNEGSKA (reference sequence). The CDR3 DNA reads TGCAGTGCTAGAGATTTCCGGGGGGGTGGAGGTGAGCAGTTCTTC. This encodes CSARDFRGGGGEQFF.

This clonotype was counted only a few times. The gene calls are TRBV7-2 and TRBJ1-2; 7 bases align to TRBD1. J gave up 7 bases and V 5 bases, and 4 bases lay outside the gene matches. Germline CDR1 SGHTA, CDR2 FQGNSA. The CDR3 is 12 residues long. CDR3 loop: CASSEGGSGYTF. The DNA for the CDR3 is TGTGCCAGCAGCGAAGGGGGCAGTGGCTACACCTTC.

This clonotype was picked up many times. V gene TRBV15 combines with J gene TRBJ2-5, with D possibly TRBD1 on 5 matching bases. The germline V gene encodes CDR1 LNHNV and CDR2 YYDKDF (reference sequence). The germline V and J ends were trimmed by 0 bases and 3 bases, with 8 bases remaining between them. CDR3 size: 14 residues. DNA of the CDR3: TGTGCCACCAGCAGAGATCGCAGGGAAGAGACCCAGTACTTC. Translating it yields CATSRDRREETQYF.